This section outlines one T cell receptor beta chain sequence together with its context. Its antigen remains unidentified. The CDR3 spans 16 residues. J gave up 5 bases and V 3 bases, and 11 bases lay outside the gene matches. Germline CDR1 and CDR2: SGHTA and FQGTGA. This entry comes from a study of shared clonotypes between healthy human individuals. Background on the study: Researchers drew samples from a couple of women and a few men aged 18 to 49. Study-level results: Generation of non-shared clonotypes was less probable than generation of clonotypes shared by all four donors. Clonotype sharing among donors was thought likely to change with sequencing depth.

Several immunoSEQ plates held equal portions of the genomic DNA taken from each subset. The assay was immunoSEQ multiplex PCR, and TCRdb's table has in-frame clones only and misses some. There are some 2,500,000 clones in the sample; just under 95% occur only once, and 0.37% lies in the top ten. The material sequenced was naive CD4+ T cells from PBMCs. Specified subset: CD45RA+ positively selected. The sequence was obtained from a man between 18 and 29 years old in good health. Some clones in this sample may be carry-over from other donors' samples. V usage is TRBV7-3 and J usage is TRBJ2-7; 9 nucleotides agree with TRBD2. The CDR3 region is CASSLQRGLAVHEQYF. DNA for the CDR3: TGTGCCAGCAGCTTGCAGAGGGGACTAGCCGTCCACGAGCAGTACTTC. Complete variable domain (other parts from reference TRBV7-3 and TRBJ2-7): GAGVSQTPSNKVTEKGKYVELRCDPISGHTALYWYRQSLGQGPEFLIYFQGTGAADDSGLPNDRFFAVRPEGSVSTLKIQRTERGDSAVYLCASSLQRGLAVHEQYFGPGTRLTVT.